This T cell receptor (beta chain) was sequenced during a study of T cell responses to AZD1222 COVID-19 vaccine. Study observations and caveats: As reported, nearly half of all spike-specific TCRs target variant regions that are unmutated. Spike-specific TCR repertoires showed rising breadth and depth after two AZD1222 doses.

In the case of this clone: The target antigen is unknown.

Germline-derived CDR1 and CDR2 are SGDLS and YYNGEE. V gave up 4 bases and J gave up 6 bases; unmatched junction bases: 7. The CDR3 contains 15 residues. Repertoires were generated with immunoSEQ multiplex PCR, while TCRdb's copy carries only in-frame clones and drops some. Here the sample spans 150,000 to 200,000 clones, 90% to 95% being singletons. The sample was peripheral blood, taken on day 0 of AZD1222 vaccination. The V call is TRBV9, the J call TRBJ2-2; 9 bases agree with TRBD2. The TCR was taken from an adult in good health. In DNA, the CDR3 is TGTGCCAGCAGCACCCGACTAGCGGACCCCGGGGAGCTGTTTTTT. The encoded protein is CASSTRLADPGELFF.